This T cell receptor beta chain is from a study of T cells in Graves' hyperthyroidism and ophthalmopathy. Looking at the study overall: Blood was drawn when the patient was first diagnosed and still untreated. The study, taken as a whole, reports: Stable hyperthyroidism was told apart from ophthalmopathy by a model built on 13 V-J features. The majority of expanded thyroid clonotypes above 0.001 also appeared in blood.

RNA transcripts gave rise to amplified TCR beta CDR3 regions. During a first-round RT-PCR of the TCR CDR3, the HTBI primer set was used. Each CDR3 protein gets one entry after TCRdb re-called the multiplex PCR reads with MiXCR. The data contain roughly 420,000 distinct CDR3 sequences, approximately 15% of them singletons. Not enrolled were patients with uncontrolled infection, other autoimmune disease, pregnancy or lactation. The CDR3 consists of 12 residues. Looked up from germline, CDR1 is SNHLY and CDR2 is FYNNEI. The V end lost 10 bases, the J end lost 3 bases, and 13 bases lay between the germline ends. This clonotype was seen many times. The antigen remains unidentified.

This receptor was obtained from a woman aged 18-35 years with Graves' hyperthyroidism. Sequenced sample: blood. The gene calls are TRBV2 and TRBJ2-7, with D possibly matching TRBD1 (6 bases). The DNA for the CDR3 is TGTGCCACCCGAGGGGGAAACTACGAGCAGTACTTC. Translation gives CATRGGNYEQYF.